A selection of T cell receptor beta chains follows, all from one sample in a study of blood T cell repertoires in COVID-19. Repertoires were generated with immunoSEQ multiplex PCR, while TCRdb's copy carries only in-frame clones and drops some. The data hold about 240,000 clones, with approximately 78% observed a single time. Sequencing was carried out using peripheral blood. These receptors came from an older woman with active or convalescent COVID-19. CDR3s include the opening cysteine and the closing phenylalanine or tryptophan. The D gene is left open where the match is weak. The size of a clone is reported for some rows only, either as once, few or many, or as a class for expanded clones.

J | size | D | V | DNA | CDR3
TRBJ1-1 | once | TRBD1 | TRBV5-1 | TGCGCCAGCAGCCCAGGACAGGGTATCAACACTGAAGCTTTCTTT | CASSPGQGINTEAFF
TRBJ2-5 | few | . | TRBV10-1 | TGCGCCAGCAGTGAGGGAAGCGGGCAGGAGACCCAGTACTTC | CASSEGSGQETQYF
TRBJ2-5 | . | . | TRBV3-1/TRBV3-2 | TGTGCCAGCAGACTCGGGGGGCTGGAGACCCAGTACTTC | CASRLGGLETQYF
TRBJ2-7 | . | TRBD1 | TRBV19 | TGTGCCAGTAGTATCGGTCAGGGGGTGAACGAGCAGTACTTC | CASSIGQGVNEQYF
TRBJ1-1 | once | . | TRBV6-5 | TGTGCCAGCAGTTACGGACGGCGAGGGACTGAAGCTTTCTTT | CASSYGRRGTEAFF
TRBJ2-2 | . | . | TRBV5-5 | TGTGCCAGCAGCCAAACAGGGTGGGAGCTGTTTTTT | CASSQTGWELFF
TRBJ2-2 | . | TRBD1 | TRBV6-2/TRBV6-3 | TGTGCCAGCAGTAACCGGGACAGGGGGTCCGGGGAGCTGTTTTTT | CASSNRDRGSGELFF
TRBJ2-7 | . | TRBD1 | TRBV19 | TGTGCCACACAGCCGACAGGGGACTACGAGCAGTACTTC | CATQPTGDYEQYF
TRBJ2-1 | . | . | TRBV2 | TGTGCCAGCAGCCGAGGGGGGGTCAATGAGCAGTTCTTC | CASSRGGVNEQFF
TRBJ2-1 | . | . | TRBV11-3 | TGTGCCAGCAGCTTAGAAGGAGAAGGACTTTACAATGAGCAGTTCTTC | CASSLEGEGLYNEQFF
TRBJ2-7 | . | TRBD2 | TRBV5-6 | TGTGCCAGCAGCCTTCTCGGGAGGAGGGACCACGAGCAGTACTTC | CASSLLGRRDHEQYF
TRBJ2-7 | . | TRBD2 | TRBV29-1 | TGCAGCCCGGGAGAGAGGACTAGCGCCTCCTACGAGCAGTACTTC | CSPGERTSASYEQYF
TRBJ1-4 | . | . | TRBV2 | TGTGCCAGCAACCAACAGGGTGACACTAATGAAAAACTGTTTTTT | CASNQQGDTNEKLFF
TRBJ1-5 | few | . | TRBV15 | TGTGCCACCAGTTGGAGGAGCAATCAGCCCCAGCATTTT | CATSWRSNQPQHF
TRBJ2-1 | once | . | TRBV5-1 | TGCGCCAGCAGCTTGGGAGGGGGAGCCTACAATGAGCAGTTCTTC | CASSLGGGAYNEQFF
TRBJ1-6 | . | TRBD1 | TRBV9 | TGTGCCAGCAGCCCTCCTGGGGGACAGGGAGCCCGGACCCTCCACTTT | CASSPPGGQGARTLHF
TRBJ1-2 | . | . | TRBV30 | TGTGCCTGGATCCCTGGACACCTACTCTCTAACTATGGCTACACCTTC | CAWIPGHLLSNYGYTF
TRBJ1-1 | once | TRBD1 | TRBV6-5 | TGTGCCAGTAAGTTGACAGGGGGAGCCACTGAAGCTTTCTTT | CASKLTGGATEAFF
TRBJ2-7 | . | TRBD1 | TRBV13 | TGTGCCAGCAGCTTAGGCACAGGGGCCTACGAGCAGTACTTC | CASSLGTGAYEQYF
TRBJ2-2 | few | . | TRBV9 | TGTGCCAGCAGCGTAGGGCCTGACACCGGGGAGCTGTTTTTT | CASSVGPDTGELFF
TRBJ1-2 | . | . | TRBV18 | TGTGCCAGCTCACCCCGTGAGGGGGAATATGGCTACACCTTC | CASSPREGEYGYTF
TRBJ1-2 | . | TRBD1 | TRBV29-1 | TGCAGCGTTCTTTCTCGGGGGACAGGGATATCTAACTATGGCTACACCTTC | CSVLSRGTGISNYGYTF
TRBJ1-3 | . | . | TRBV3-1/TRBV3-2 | TGTGCCAGCAGCCAAGTTCCAGGGCTTGGAAACACCATATATTTT | CASSQVPGLGNTIYF
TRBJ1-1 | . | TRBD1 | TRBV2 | TGTGCCAGCCGACTACAGGGGGCATTGTCGGACACTGAAGCTTTCTTT | CASRLQGALSDTEAFF
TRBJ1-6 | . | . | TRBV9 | TGTGCCAGCAGCGAGATGACAGTCCATTCACCCCTCCACTTT | CASSEMTVHSPLHF
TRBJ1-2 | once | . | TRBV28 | TGTGCCAGCTCGGGAGGTCCTATCTATGGCTACACCTTC | CASSGGPIYGYTF
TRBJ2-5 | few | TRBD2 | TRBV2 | TGTGCCAGCAGTGAAGAGCGGGGACAAGAGACCCAGTACTTC | CASSEERGQETQYF
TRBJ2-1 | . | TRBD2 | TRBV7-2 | TGTGCCAGCAGCTTAGCCCTTACTAGCGGGGTTAATGAGCAGTTCTTC | CASSLALTSGVNEQFF
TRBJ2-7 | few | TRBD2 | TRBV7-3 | TGTGCCAGCAGCTTAACCGGGACTAGTCAGAACGAGCAGTACTTC | CASSLTGTSQNEQYF
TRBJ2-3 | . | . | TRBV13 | TGTGCCAGCAGCTTTTTCAGGGGCCCCACAGATACGCAGTATTTT | CASSFFRGPTDTQYF
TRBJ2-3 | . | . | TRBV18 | TGTGCCAGCTCACCCGTTGCGGCTGGGACAGATACGCAGTATTTT | CASSPVAAGTDTQYF
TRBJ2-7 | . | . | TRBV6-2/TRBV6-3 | TGTGCCAGCAGCCCGACAGGAGTCTACGAGCAGTACTTC | CASSPTGVYEQYF
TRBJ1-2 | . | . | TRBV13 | TGTGCCAGCAGCCAGGGGCGGCGAACTAACTATGGCTACACCTTC | CASSQGRRTNYGYTF
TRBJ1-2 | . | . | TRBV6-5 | TGTGCCAGCAGTTACCGGGTGTCGCTAACCTTC | CASSYRVSLTF
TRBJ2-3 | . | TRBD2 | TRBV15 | TGTGCCACCAGCAGAGAGGGCGGGGGGGGCTCGGATACGCAGTATTTT | CATSREGGGGSDTQYF
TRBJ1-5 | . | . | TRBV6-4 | TGTGCCAGCAGGATGACGGGAAATAGCAATCAGCCCCAGCATTTT | CASRMTGNSNQPQHF
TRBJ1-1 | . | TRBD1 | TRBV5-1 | TGCGCCAGCAGCTTGGCCGGGACAGGCTCGTCCTGGGGCCAAGCTTTCTTT | CASSLAGTGSSWGQAFF
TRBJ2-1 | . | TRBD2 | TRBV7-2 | TGTGCCAGCAGCTCTAGCGGGGGGGCCACCTACAATGAGCAGTTCTTC | CASSSSGGATYNEQFF
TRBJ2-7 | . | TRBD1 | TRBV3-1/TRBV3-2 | TGTGCCAGCAGCCCCGGACAGGGCTACGAGCAGTACTTC | CASSPGQGYEQYF
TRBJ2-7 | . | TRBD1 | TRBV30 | TGTGCCTGGAGTCACCCGGGACAGTCCACCTACGAGCAGTACTTC | CAWSHPGQSTYEQYF
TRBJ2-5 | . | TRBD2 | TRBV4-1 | TGCGCCAGCAGCCAGGGGACTAGCGGGGGGGTCCGAGAGACCCAGTACTTC | CASSQGTSGGVRETQYF
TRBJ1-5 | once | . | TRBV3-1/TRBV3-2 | TGTGCCAGCAGTGGAGTCAATCAGCCCCAGCATTTT | CASSGVNQPQHF
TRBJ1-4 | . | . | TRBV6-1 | TGTGCCAGCAGTGAATATGGGGGGGAAAAACTGTTTTTT | CASSEYGGEKLFF
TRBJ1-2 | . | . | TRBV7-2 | TGTGCCAGCAGCTCAGACCTGAGGGGGTTCAATGGCTACACCTTC | CASSSDLRGFNGYTF
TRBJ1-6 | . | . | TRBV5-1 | TGCGCCAGCAGCCTGGGACATGGGAGTTCACCCCTCCACTTT | CASSLGHGSSPLHF
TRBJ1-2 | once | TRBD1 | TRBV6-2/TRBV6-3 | TGTGCCAGCAGTCGCACAGGGGACTATGGCTACACCTTC | CASSRTGDYGYTF
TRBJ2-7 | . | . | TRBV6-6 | TGTGCCAGCAGTTACTCTGGGCAGTACGAGCAGTACTTC | CASSYSGQYEQYF